This T cell receptor (beta chain) was observed in a study of T-cell memory formation after mild COVID-19. Study-wide context: The study found TCR clusters largely donor specific. Study observations and caveats: Shrinking CD4+ clones were chiefly CM and EM; CD8+ ones were chiefly EMRA.

TCRdb passed the 5' RACE reads through MiXCR, listing each CDR3 protein once. The repertoire holds around 470,000 distinct CDR3 sequences, with about 20% as singletons. This clonotype appeared a few times. The antigen remains undetermined. The CDR3 is made up of 15 amino acids. Germline loops: CDR1 SEHNR, CDR2 FQNEAQ (reference sequence). V dropped 5 bases and J dropped 6 bases, with 17 bases sitting between them. The V gene is TRBV7-9, the J gene TRBJ2-1; the D gene is possibly TRBD2 (5 bases). This clonotype was obtained from an adult woman who had mild COVID-19 (a few samples of this study predate the infection). Cell type and time point are not known. Sequencing input: PBMCs or a T cell subset sorted from them (not recorded which). CDR3 loop: CASSPGGWVLNEQFF. Written as DNA, the CDR3 is TGTGCCAGCAGCCCTGGCGGGTGGGTCCTCAATGAGCAGTTCTTC.